This is a list of T cell receptor beta chains from one sample in a study of T cells in Graves' hyperthyroidism and ophthalmopathy. TCRdb analysed the multiplex PCR reads with MiXCR anew, one entry per CDR3 protein. The sample holds about 640,000 distinct CDR3 sequences, more than 20% seen once. The sample taken for sequencing was blood. Source of these receptors: a man younger than 40 with Graves' ophthalmopathy. Both conserved end residues are trimmed from each CDR3. The size of a clone is reported for some rows only, either as once, few or many, or as a class for expanded clones.

clone_size: many
j_call: TRBJ2-3
v_call: TRBV7-2
cdr3_aa: ASSLGFSDTQY

clone_size: many
j_call: TRBJ2-1
v_call: TRBV7-2
cdr3_aa: ASSNGTFSYNEQF

clone_size: many
j_call: TRBJ1-6
v_call: TRBV5-1
cdr3_aa: ASSRSPDRVPLH

clone_size: NA
j_call: TRBJ1-6
v_call: TRBV4-1
cdr3_aa: ASSHPDNSPLH

clone_size: many
j_call: TRBJ2-1
v_call: TRBV6-2/TRBV6-3
cdr3_aa: ASTPAGWSNEQF

clone_size: NA
j_call: TRBJ2-1
v_call: TRBV6-1
cdr3_aa: ASTPYTSSYNEQF

clone_size: few
j_call: TRBJ2-3
v_call: TRBV2
cdr3_aa: ASSGTNTDTQY

clone_size: few
j_call: TRBJ2-5
v_call: TRBV28
cdr3_aa: ASSTGGWQETQY

clone_size: many
j_call: TRBJ1-1
v_call: TRBV30
cdr3_aa: AWGPPWRNTEAF

clone_size: many
j_call: TRBJ1-1
v_call: TRBV3-1
cdr3_aa: ASINTLGTGENTEAF

clone_size: NA
j_call: TRBJ2-7
v_call: TRBV20-1
cdr3_aa: SAAVEGLRGQY

clone_size: NA
j_call: TRBJ2-1
v_call: TRBV27
cdr3_aa: ASSFGTGSCNEQF

clone_size: NA
j_call: TRBJ2-7
v_call: TRBV7-7
cdr3_aa: ASSQGQGSEQY

clone_size: few
j_call: TRBJ1-2
v_call: TRBV20-1
cdr3_aa: SARDLEPGQNYGYT

clone_size: many
j_call: TRBJ2-1
v_call: TRBV5-1
cdr3_aa: ASSSTGSGEQF

clone_size: many
j_call: TRBJ2-1
v_call: TRBV18
cdr3_aa: ASSPGQHHNEQF

clone_size: few
j_call: TRBJ2-3
v_call: TRBV3-1
cdr3_aa: ASSQVGGSGSDTQY

clone_size: many
j_call: TRBJ2-3
v_call: TRBV2
cdr3_aa: ASMSRTIRTDTQY

clone_size: NA
j_call: TRBJ2-7
v_call: TRBV28
cdr3_aa: ASSLLARSYEQY

clone_size: few
j_call: TRBJ2-7
v_call: TRBV7-9
cdr3_aa: ASSLGRAEQY

clone_size: NA
j_call: TRBJ2-3
v_call: TRBV5-4
cdr3_aa: ASSFKAVDTQY

clone_size: NA
j_call: TRBJ1-3
v_call: TRBV6-2/TRBV6-3
cdr3_aa: ASSYSGLQLNTIY